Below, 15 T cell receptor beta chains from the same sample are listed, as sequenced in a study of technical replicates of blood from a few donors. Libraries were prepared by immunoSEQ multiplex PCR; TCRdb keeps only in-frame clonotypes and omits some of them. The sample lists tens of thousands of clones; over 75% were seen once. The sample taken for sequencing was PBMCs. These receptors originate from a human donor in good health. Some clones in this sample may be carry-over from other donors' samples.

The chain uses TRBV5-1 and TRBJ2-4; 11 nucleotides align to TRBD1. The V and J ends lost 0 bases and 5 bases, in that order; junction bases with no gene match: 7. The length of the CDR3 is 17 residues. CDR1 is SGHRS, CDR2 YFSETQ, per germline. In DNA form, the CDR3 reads TGCGCCAGCAGCTTGGTCGGACAGGGGGCAGGCCAAAACATTCAGTACTTC. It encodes CASSLVGQGAGQNIQYF.

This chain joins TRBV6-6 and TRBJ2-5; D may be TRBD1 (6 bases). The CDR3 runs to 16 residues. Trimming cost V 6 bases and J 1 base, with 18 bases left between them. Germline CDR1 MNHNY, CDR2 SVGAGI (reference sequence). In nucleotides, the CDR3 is TGTGCCAGCAGCCCCGGACAGACCATTACCCAAGAGACCCAGTACTTC. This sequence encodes CASSPGQTITQETQYF.

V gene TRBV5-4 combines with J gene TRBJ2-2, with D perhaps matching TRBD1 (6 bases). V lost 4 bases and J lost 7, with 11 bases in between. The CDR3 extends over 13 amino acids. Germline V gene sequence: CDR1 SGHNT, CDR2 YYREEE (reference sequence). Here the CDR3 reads CASSTPGDGELFF. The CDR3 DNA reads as TGTGCCAGCAGCACCCCAGGGGACGGGGAGCTGTTTTTT. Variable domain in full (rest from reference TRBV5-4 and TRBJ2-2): ETGVTQSPTHLIKTRGQQVTLRCSSQSGHNTVSWYQQALGQGPQFIFQYYREEENGRGNFPPRFSGLQFPNYSSELNVNALELDDSALYLCASSTPGDGELFFGEGSRLTVL.

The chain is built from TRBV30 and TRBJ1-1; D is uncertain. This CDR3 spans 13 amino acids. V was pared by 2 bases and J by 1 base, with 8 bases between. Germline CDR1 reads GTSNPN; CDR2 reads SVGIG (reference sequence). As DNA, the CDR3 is TGTGCCTGGAGTTTGACACCGAACACTGAAGCTTTCTTT. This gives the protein CAWSLTPNTEAFF.

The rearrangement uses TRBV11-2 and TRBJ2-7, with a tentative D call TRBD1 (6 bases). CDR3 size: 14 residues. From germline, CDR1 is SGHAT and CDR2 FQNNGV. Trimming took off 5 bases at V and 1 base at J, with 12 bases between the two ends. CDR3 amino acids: CASSRGQSSYEQYF. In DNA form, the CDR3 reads TGTGCCAGCAGCCGTGGACAGTCTTCCTACGAGCAGTACTTC. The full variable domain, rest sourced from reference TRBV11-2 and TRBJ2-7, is EAGVAQSPRYKIIEKRQSVAFWCNPISGHATLYWYQQILGQGPKLLIQFQNNGVVDDSQLPKDRFSAERLKGVDSTLKIQPAKLEDSAVYLCASSRGQSSYEQYFGPGTRLTVT.

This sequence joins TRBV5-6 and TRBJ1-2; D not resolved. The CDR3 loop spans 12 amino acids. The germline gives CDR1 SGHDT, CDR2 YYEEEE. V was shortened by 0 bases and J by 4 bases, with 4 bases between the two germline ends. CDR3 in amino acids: CASSLDSYGYTF. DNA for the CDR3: TGTGCCAGCAGCTTGGACAGCTATGGCTACACCTTC.

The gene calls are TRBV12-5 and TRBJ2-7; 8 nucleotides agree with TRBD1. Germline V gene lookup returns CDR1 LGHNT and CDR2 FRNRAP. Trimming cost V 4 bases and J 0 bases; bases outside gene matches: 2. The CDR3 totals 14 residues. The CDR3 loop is CASGWGTGSYEQYF. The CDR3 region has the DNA TGTGCTAGTGGTTGGGGGACAGGCTCCTACGAGCAGTACTTC.

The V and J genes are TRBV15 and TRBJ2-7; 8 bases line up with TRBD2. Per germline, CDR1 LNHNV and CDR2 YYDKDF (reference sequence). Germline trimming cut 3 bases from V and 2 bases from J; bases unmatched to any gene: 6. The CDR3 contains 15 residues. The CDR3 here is CATSRFGTSAYEQYF. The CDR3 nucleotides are TGTGCCACCAGCAGGTTTGGGACTAGTGCCTACGAGCAGTACTTC.

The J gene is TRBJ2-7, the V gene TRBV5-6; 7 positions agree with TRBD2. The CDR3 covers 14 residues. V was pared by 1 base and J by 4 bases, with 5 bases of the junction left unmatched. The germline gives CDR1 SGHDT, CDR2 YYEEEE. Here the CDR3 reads CASSLYSGGYEQYF. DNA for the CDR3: TGTGCCAGCAGCTTGTATTCGGGGGGATACGAGCAGTACTTC.

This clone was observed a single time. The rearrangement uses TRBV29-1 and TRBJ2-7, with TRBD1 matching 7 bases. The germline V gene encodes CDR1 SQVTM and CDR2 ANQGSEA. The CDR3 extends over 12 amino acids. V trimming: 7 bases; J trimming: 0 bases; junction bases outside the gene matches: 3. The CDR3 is CSARDSSYEQYF. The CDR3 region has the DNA TGCAGCGCCCGGGACAGCTCCTACGAGCAGTACTTC.

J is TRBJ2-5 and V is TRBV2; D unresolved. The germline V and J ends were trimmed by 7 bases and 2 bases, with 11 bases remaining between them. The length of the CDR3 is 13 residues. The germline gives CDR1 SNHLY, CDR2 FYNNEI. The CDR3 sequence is CASIARFQETQYF. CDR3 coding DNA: TGTGCCAGCATTGCGCGGTTTCAAGAGACCCAGTACTTC. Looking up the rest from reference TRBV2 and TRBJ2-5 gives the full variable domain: EPEVTQTPSHQVTQMGQEVILRCVPISNHLYFYWYRQILGQKVEFLVSFYNNEISEKSEIFDDQFSVERPDGSNFTLKIRSTKLEDSAMYFCASIARFQETQYFGPGTRLLVL.

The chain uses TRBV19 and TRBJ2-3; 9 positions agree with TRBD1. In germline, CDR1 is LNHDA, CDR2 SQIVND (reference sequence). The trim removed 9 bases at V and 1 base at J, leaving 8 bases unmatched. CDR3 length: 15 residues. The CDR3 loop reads CASRDRVRGTDTQYF. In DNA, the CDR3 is TGTGCCAGCCGGGACAGGGTCCGGGGCACAGATACGCAGTATTTT.

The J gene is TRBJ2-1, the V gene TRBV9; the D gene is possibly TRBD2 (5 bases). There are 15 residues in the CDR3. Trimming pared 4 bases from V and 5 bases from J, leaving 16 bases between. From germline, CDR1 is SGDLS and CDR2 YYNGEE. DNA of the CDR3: TGTGCCAGCAGCCTTCGGGGATCTGGGGACAATGAGCAGTTCTTC. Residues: CASSLRGSGDNEQFF.

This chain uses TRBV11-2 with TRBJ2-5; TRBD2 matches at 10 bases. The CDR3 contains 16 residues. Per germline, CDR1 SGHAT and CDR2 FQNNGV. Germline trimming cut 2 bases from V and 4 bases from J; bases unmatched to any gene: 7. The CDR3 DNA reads TGTGCCAGCAGCTTATATCCAGCGGGGGGGCCAGAGACCCAGTACTTC. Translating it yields CASSLYPAGGPETQYF.

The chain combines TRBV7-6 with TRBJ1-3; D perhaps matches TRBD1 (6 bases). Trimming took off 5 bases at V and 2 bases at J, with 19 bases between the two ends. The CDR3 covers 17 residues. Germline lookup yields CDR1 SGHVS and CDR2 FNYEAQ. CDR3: CASSQGTSPETGNTIYF. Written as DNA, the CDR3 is TGTGCCAGCAGCCAGGGGACCTCCCCCGAAACTGGAAACACCATATATTTT.